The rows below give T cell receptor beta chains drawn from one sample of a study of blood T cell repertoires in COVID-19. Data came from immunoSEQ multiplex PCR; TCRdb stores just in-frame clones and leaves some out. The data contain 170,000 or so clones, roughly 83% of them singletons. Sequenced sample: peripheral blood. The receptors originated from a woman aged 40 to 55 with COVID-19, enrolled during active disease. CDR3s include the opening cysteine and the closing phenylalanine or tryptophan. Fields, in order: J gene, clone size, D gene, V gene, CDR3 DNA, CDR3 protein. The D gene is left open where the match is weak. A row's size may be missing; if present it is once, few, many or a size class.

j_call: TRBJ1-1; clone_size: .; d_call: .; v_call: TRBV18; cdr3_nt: TGTGCCAGCTCACCTTACAGGGAACGGGGCACTGAAGCTTTCTTT; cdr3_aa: CASSPYRERGTEAFF
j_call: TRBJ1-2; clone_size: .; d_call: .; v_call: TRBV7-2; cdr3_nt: TGTGCCAGCAGCTTAGTATCCCGCGTGGGGGGGCCCTATGGCTACACCTTC; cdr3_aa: CASSLVSRVGGPYGYTF
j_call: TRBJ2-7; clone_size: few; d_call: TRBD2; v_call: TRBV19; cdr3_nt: TGTGCCAGTAGTATAGGGCTAGCGGGAGTCATCGACCACGAGCAGTACTTC; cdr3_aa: CASSIGLAGVIDHEQYF
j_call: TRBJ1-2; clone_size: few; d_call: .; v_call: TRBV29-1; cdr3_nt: TGCAGCGTTGCGGACACCGTAGAAGGCTACACCTTC; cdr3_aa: CSVADTVEGYTF
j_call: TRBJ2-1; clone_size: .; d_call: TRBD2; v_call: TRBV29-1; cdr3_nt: TGCAGCGTTGCAGTAAGAACCCGACTAGCGGGGCTCTACAATGAGCAGTTCTTC; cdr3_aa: CSVAVRTRLAGLYNEQFF
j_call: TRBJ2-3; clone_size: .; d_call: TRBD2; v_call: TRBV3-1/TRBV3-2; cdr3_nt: TGTGCCAGCAGCCTCCTTGGGACTAGCGGGGGCCCAGATACGCAGTATTTT; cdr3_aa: CASSLLGTSGGPDTQYF
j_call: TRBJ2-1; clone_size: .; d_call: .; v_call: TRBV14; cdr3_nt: TGTGCCAGCAGCCAAGATGGGGGGTATCGAGAGCAGTTCTTC; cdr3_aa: CASSQDGGYREQFF
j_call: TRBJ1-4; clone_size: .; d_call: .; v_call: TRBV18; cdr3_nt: TGTGCCAGCTCACCCCTCTCCCGGCAGGCTACTAATGAAAAACTGTTTTTT; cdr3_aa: CASSPLSRQATNEKLFF
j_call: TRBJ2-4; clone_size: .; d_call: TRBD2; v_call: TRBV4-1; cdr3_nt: TGCGCCAGCAGCCAAGACGGGATAGGGACTAGCGGGAGGGTCAAAAACATTCAGTACTTC; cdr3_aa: CASSQDGIGTSGRVKNIQYF
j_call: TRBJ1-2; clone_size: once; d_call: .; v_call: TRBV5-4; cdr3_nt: TGTGCCAGCAGCTTGGCTGGAGGGCGTGGCGGCTACACCTTC; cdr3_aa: CASSLAGGRGGYTF
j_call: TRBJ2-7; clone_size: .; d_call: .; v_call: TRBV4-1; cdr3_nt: TGCGCCAGCAGCCAAGCCCCTCCGGGACAACACTACGAGCAGTACTTC; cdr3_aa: CASSQAPPGQHYEQYF
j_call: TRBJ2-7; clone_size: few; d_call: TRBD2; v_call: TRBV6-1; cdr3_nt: TGTGCCAGCAGTGAAAGCAGCGGGAGGGTATACGAGCAGTACTTC; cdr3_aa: CASSESSGRVYEQYF
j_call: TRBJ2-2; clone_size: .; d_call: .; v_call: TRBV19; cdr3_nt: TGTGCCAGTAGTGCTCGGTTCGGGGAGCTGTTTTTT; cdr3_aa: CASSARFGELFF